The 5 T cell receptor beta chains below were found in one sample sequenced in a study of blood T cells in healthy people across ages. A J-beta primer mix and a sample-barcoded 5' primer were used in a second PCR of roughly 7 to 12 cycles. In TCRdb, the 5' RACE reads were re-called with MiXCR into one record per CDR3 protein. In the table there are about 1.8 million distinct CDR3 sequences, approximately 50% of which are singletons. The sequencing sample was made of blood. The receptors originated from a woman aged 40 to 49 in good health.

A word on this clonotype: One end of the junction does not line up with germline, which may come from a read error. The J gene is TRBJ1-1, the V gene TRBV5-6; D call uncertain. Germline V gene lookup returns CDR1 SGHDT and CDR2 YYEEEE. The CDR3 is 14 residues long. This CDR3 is CASSLGLVISGAFF. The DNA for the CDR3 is TGTGCTAGCAGCTTGGGCTTGGTAATATCTGGAGCTTTCTTT.

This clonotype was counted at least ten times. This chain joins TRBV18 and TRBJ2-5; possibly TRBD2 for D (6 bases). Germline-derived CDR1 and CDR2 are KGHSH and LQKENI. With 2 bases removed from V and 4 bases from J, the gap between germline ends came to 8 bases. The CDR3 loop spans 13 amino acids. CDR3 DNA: TGTGCCAGCTCACCAGGAGCGGGAGAGACCCAGTACTTC. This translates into CASSPGAGETQYF. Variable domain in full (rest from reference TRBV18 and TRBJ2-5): NAGVMQNPRHLVRRRGQEARLRCSPMKGHSHVYWYRQLPEEGLKFMVYLQKENIIDESGMPKERFSAEFPKEGPSILRIQQVVRGDSAAYFCASSPGAGETQYFGPGTRLLVL.

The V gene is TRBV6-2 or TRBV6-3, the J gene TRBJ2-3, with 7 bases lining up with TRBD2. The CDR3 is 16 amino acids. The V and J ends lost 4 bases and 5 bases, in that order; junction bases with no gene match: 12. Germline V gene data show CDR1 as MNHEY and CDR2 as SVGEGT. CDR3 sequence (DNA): TGTGCCAGCAGTTTGGGGGGGGGTTTCAACGAAGATACGCAGTATTTT. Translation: CASSLGGGFNEDTQYF.

This chain's CDR3 is CASSLVGQTQETQYF. The CDR3 bases are TGCGCCAGCAGCTTGGTAGGGCAGACCCAAGAGACCCAGTACTTC. V is TRBV5-1 and J is TRBJ2-5; D is undetermined. CDR1 and CDR2 (germline): SGHRS, YFSETQ. Trimming removed 0 bases from V and 1 base from J, with 10 bases in between. The CDR3 is made up of 15 amino acids.

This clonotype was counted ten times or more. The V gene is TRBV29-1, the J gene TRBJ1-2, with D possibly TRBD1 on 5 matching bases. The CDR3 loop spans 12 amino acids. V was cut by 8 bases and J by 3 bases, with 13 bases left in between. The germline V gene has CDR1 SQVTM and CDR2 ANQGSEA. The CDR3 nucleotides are TGCAGCCAGAGAACGGGGGACTATGGCTACACCTTC. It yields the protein CSQRTGDYGYTF.